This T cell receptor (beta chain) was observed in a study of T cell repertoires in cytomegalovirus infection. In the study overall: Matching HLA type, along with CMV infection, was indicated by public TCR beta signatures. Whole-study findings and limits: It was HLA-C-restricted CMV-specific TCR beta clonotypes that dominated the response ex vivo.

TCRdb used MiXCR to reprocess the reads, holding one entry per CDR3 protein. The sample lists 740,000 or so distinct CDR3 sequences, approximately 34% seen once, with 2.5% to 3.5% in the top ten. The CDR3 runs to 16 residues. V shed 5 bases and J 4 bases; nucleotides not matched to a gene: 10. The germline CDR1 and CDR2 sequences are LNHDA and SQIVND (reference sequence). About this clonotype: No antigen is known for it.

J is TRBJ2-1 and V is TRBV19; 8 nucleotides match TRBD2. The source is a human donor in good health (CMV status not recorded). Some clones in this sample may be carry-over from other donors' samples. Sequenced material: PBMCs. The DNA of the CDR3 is TGTGCCAGTAGTGTCCCGGGAGGGCCTTCATACAATGAGCAGTTCTTC. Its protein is CASSVPGGPSYNEQFF.